This passage covers 20 T cell receptor beta chains from one sample sequenced in a study of shared clonotypes between healthy human individuals. Sequencing used immunoSEQ multiplex PCR; TCRdb keeps in-frame clones, though not all of them. The repertoire includes hundreds of thousands of clones, roughly 77% of them detected once, and around 14% sits in the top ten. The sample taken for sequencing was PBMCs. These receptors were collected from a woman aged 40 to 50 in good health. Some clones in this sample may be carry-over from other donors' samples.

This chain joins TRBV5-1 and TRBJ2-7; 7 nucleotides agree with TRBD2. V gave up 0 bases and J gave up 2 bases; unmatched junction bases: 5. Germline CDR1 SGHRS, CDR2 YFSETQ. The CDR3 covers 15 residues. CDR3 sequence (DNA): TGCGCCAGCAGCTTGGGGTGGCGGGAGACCTACGAGCAGTACTTC. Its protein product is CASSLGWRETYEQYF.

The rearrangement links TRBV30 to TRBJ1-5; no reliable D call. This CDR3 is built from 14 residues. The germline V gene has CDR1 GTSNPN and CDR2 SVGIG (reference sequence). Trimming took 4 bases from V and 0 from J, leaving 10 bases between them. CDR3 region: CAWTHRSSNQPQHF. As DNA, the CDR3 is TGTGCCTGGACCCACCGGAGTAGCAATCAGCCCCAGCATTTT. Based on the CDR3 plus reference TRBV30 and TRBJ1-5, the full variable domain is SQTIHQWPATLVQPVGSPLSLECTVEGTSNPNLYWYRQAAGRGLQLLFYSVGIGQISSEVPQNLSASRPQDRQFILSSKKLLLSDSGFYLCAWTHRSSNQPQHFGDGTRLSIL.

The rearrangement uses TRBV28 and TRBJ2-7, with TRBD1 identical over 7 bases. Trimming cost V 6 bases and J 1 base; bases outside gene matches: 6. The V gene's germline CDR1 is MDHEN and CDR2 SYDVKM. The CDR3 runs to 14 residues. The CDR3 nucleotides are TGTGCCAGCAGCTTAACAGGGGCTTCCTACGAGCAGTACTTC. This sequence encodes CASSLTGASYEQYF.

This clone has only a few counts. The V call is TRBV2, the J call TRBJ2-1, with D perhaps matching TRBD1 (6 bases). CDR3 length: 12 amino acids. Germline V gives CDR1 SNHLY, CDR2 FYNNEI. Trimming cost V 2 bases and J 11 bases, with 10 bases left between them. The DNA for the CDR3 is TGTGCCAGCAGTGAAAGGGACACTCAGCAGTTCTTC. It codes for CASSERDTQQFF.

This clone has a single count. This specimen includes other DNA sequences encoding the same CDR3. This sequence joins TRBV7-2 and TRBJ2-3; D gene unclear. From germline, CDR1 is SGHTA and CDR2 FQGNSA. Trimming shortened V by 3 bases and J by 2 bases, and 3 bases separated the two germline ends. The CDR3 is 12 amino acids. The CDR3 coding sequence is TGTGCCAGCAGCTTGTACACAGATACGCAGTATTTT. Its protein is CASSLYTDTQYF.

The chain is built from TRBV5-1 and TRBJ1-4; 9 bases agree with TRBD1. Germline CDR1 reads SGHRS; CDR2 reads YFSETQ. V lost 3 bases to trimming and J lost 8 bases; unmatched junction nucleotides: 5. This CDR3 region has 14 residues. CDR3: CASSYTGGLEKLFF. CDR3 DNA sequence: TGCGCCAGCAGCTATACAGGGGGCCTAGAAAAACTGTTTTTT. The full variable domain, in which reference TRBV5-1 and TRBJ1-4 provide the parts outside the CDR3, is KAGVTQTPRYLIKTRGQQVTLSCSPISGHRSVSWYQQTPGQGLQFLFEYFSETQRNKGNFPGRFSGRQFSNSRSEMNVSTLELGDSALYLCASSYTGGLEKLFFGSGTQLSVL.

The chain uses TRBV11-2 and TRBJ2-7; perhaps D is TRBD1 or TRBD2 (6 bases each). The V end was cut by 5 bases, the J end by 0 bases, with 14 bases between. This CDR3 comprises 15 residues. The germline V gene has CDR1 SGHAT and CDR2 FQNNGV. The CDR3 bases are TGTGCCAGCAGCCTCCGACTAGGGGGCTCCTACGAGCAGTACTTC. It encodes CASSLRLGGSYEQYF.

The CDR3 sequence: CASSAGSISGANVLTF. DNA for the CDR3: TGTGCCAGCAGCGCGGGATCAATTTCTGGGGCCAACGTCCTGACTTTC. V gene TRBV2 combines with J gene TRBJ2-6, with D possibly TRBD2 on 6 matching bases. CDR1 is SNHLY and CDR2 is FYNNEI in the germline V gene. V was pared by 6 bases and J by 1 base, with 13 bases between. The CDR3 is 16 residues long.

This chain links TRBV7-2 with TRBJ2-5, with 11 bases aligning to TRBD2. Germline V gives CDR1 SGHTA, CDR2 FQGNSA. V lost 4 bases to trimming and J lost 1 base; unmatched junction nucleotides: 11. CDR3 size: 18 residues. CDR3 region: CASSSNGLAGFGQETQYF. The DNA of the CDR3 is TGTGCCAGCAGCTCAAACGGACTAGCGGGCTTCGGCCAAGAGACCCAGTACTTC. The complete variable domain, with remaining parts taken from reference TRBV7-2 and TRBJ2-5, reads GAGVSQSPSNKVTEKGKDVELRCDPISGHTALYWYRQSLGQGLEFLIYFQGNSAPDKSGLPSDRFSAERTGGSVSTLTIQRTQQEDSAVYLCASSSNGLAGFGQETQYFGPGTRLLVL.

This chain joins TRBV6-4 and TRBJ2-6; D is uncertain. CDR3 size: 16 residues. CDR1 is MRHNA, CDR2 SNTAGT, per germline. V was trimmed by 2 bases and J by 0 bases, leaving 8 bases between them. As DNA, the CDR3 is TGTGCCAGCAGTGACAAATTCCGCTCTGGGGCCAACGTCCTGACTTTC. Residues: CASSDKFRSGANVLTF.

This clone was observed once. This may be a read error, as it is one base from a much larger clone. V usage is TRBV5-8 and J usage is TRBJ1-2, with D unclear. The CDR3 is 13 residues long. CDR1 and CDR2 from the germline V gene are SGHTS and YDEGEE. CDR3 nucleotides: TGTGCCAGCAGCCCGACCCACCTGGCTGGCCACACCTTC. Residues: CASSPTHLAGHTF.

The chain joins TRBV21-1 to TRBJ1-6. TRBV21-1 corresponds to a pseudogene. The CDR3 contains 14 residues. This chain's CDR3 is CASSKATTCSPLHF. In nucleotides, the CDR3 is TGTGCCAGCAGCAAAGCGACGACGTGTTCACCCCTCCACTTT.

The chain combines TRBV5-1 with TRBJ1-2, with D maybe TRBD1 (5 bases). The CDR3 covers 15 residues. V was shortened by 2 bases and J by 0 bases, with 11 bases between the two germline ends. Germline-derived CDR1 and CDR2 are SGHRS and YFSETQ. The CDR3 nucleotides are TGCGCCAGCAGCTTCGAGGGGCTTACTAACTATGGCTACACCTTC. It translates to CASSFEGLTNYGYTF.

This clone came up a few times. The sample has other DNA sequences that encode this CDR3 too. The rearrangement joins TRBV7-9 to TRBJ1-5; no reliable D call. The V gene lost 1 base and the J gene lost 0 bases, with 1 base spanning the gap. This CDR3 has 13 amino acids. Germline lookup yields CDR1 SEHNR and CDR2 FQNEAQ (reference sequence). The CDR3 sequence: CASSLDSNQPQHF. The CDR3 region has the DNA TGTGCCAGCAGCTTAGATAGCAATCAGCCCCAGCATTTT.

V is TRBV10-3 and J is TRBJ1-5; D might be TRBD1 (5 bases). V dropped 1 base and J dropped 7 bases, with 14 bases sitting between them. Per the germline V gene, CDR1 is ENHRY and CDR2 is SYGVKD. The CDR3 length is 15 residues. CDR3 nucleotide sequence: TGTGCCATCAGTGAGTTCCAAGGGACGGGGCAGCCCCAGCATTTT. It yields the protein CAISEFQGTGQPQHF.

CDR3 in amino acids: CATSPGQQPNTEAFF. The CDR3 coding sequence is TGTGCCACCAGCCCGGGACAGCAACCTAACACTGAAGCTTTCTTT. This chain uses TRBV15 with TRBJ1-1, with 7 positions matching TRBD1. The CDR3 consists of 15 residues. J gave up 2 bases and V 5 bases, and 8 bases lay outside the gene matches. Looked up from germline, CDR1 is LNHNV and CDR2 is YYDKDF (reference sequence). Complete variable domain (other parts from reference TRBV15 and TRBJ1-1): DAMVIQNPRYQVTQFGKPVTLSCSQTLNHNVMYWYQQKSSQAPKLLFHYYDKDFNNEADTPDNFQSRRPNTSFCFLDIRSPGLGDTAMYLCATSPGQQPNTEAFFGQGTRLTVV.

CDR3 sequence: CASSASPVTGPSYEQYF. The CDR3 bases are TGTGCCAGCAGCGCTAGCCCCGTGACAGGGCCGTCCTACGAGCAGTACTTC. The chain couples TRBV9 to TRBJ2-7, with 7 bases lining up with TRBD1. With V trimmed by 3 bases and J by 1 base, 13 bases remained unmatched. The germline V gene has CDR1 SGDLS and CDR2 YYNGEE. The CDR3 is 17 amino acids.

The chain joins TRBV5-1 to TRBJ2-5, with TRBD2 identical over 8 bases. The V gene end was trimmed by 5 bases and the J gene end by 6 bases; junction bases not matched to a gene: 12. Germline-derived CDR1 and CDR2 are SGHRS and YFSETQ. This CDR3 has 15 residues. The CDR3 nucleotides are TGCGCCAGCAGTCGCGACCTGACGGGAGGGAAGACCCAGTACTTC. The encoded protein is CASSRDLTGGKTQYF.

The gene calls are TRBV7-6 and TRBJ2-5, with TRBD1 as a possible D gene (6 bases). The V gene's germline CDR1 is SGHVS and CDR2 FNYEAQ. The CDR3 is made up of 14 amino acids. V dropped 5 bases and J dropped 5 bases, with 15 bases sitting between them. The CDR3 protein is CASSPATGLETQYF. As DNA, the CDR3 is TGTGCCAGCAGCCCAGCTACAGGGCTTGAGACCCAGTACTTC.

The V call is TRBV28, the J call TRBJ2-2; D not certain. The V and J ends lost 8 bases and 3 bases respectively, with 10 bases between them. Germline V gives CDR1 MDHEN, CDR2 SYDVKM. This CDR3 spans 13 amino acids. CDR3 in DNA: TGTGCCAGCGTAAACTGGGACACCGGGGAGCTGTTTTTT. This translates into CASVNWDTGELFF.